The 22 T cell receptor beta chains in this list originate from one sample, sequenced in a study of blood T cell repertoires in COVID-19. Some clones are missing from TCRdb's copy, which holds only in-frame ones; the method was immunoSEQ multiplex PCR. The table lists more than 200,000 clones, approximately 91% of them singletons. Sequenced sample: peripheral blood. The receptors here all came from a woman in her sixties or seventies with acute or convalescent COVID-19.

The chain has TRBV5-4 and TRBJ2-1; 13 nucleotides match TRBD2. This CDR3 spans 16 amino acids. Germline V gene data show CDR1 as SGHNT and CDR2 as YYREEE (reference sequence). The trim removed 4 bases at V and 4 bases at J, leaving 5 bases unmatched. Written as DNA, the CDR3 is TGTGCCAGCAGCGCGCGACTAGCGGGGGGATACAATGAGCAGTTCTTC. This gives the protein CASSARLAGGYNEQFF.

The chain joins TRBV19 to TRBJ1-1, with TRBD1 identical over 7 bases. V dropped 7 bases and J dropped 5; count of bases not matched to a gene: 10. This CDR3 has 14 amino acids. Germline V CDR1 and CDR2: LNHDA, SQIVND (reference sequence). For the CDR3, the DNA is TGTGCCAGTATGAAGGGGGCCGGGGAAACTGAAGCTTTCTTT. Protein: CASMKGAGETEAFF.

V and J are TRBV25-1 and TRBJ2-3, with 9 bases lining up with TRBD2. The CDR3 loop spans 16 amino acids. V lost 2 bases, J lost 4 bases, and 7 bases stayed unmatched. Looked up from germline, CDR1 is MGHDK and CDR2 is SYGVNS. CDR3 nucleotides: TGTGCCAGCAGTGAAAAAGGATTAGCGGGGGCAGATACGCAGTATTTT. Protein product: CASSEKGLAGADTQYF.

V is TRBV19 and J is TRBJ2-3; 9 bases agree with TRBD1. J lost 7 bases, V lost 4 bases, and 12 bases had no gene match. This CDR3 has 16 residues. CDR1 and CDR2 (germline): LNHDA, SQIVND (reference sequence). For the CDR3, the DNA is TGTGCCAGTAGTAACCGACAGGGGGGCGGTCCATATACGCAGTATTTT. It translates to CASSNRQGGGPYTQYF.

The rearrangement joins TRBV19 to TRBJ1-1; 8 bases line up with TRBD1. Trimming took 5 bases from V and 0 from J; bases not matched to a gene: 11. Germline lookup yields CDR1 LNHDA and CDR2 SQIVND (reference sequence). The CDR3 covers 17 residues. The CDR3 loop reads CASSPWRQGAVNTEAFF. The CDR3 region has the DNA TGTGCCAGTAGTCCCTGGCGGCAGGGGGCCGTGAACACTGAAGCTTTCTTT.

The chain is built from TRBV28 and TRBJ1-4; TRBD1 matches 7 bases. CDR1 is MDHEN, CDR2 SYDVKM, per germline. V lost 5 bases to trimming and J lost 7 bases; unmatched junction nucleotides: 7. This CDR3 spans 14 amino acids. Here the CDR3 DNA reads TGTGCCAGCAGTGACCGACAGGGTGTTGAAAAACTGTTTTTT. Translating gives CASSDRQGVEKLFF.

J is TRBJ1-5 and V is TRBV21-1; the table's D call of TRBD1 was not tested on the DNA. TRBV21-1 is a recognized pseudogene. CDR3 length: 16 amino acids. The CDR3 sequence: CASFYRDRVGNQPQHF. The CDR3 region has the DNA TGTGCCAGCTTCTACCGGGACAGGGTGGGCAATCAGCCCCAGCATTTT.

The gene calls are TRBV7-9 and TRBJ2-2, with 7 nucleotides matching TRBD2. Losses at the gene ends were 3 bases for V and 4 bases for J; bases not matched to a gene: 8. Germline V CDR1 and CDR2: SEHNR, FQNEAQ (reference sequence). CDR3 length: 16 amino acids. The CDR3, as DNA: TGTGCCAGCAGCTTGGCCGGGACTACCTTCACCGGGGAGCTGTTTTTT. Translated: CASSLAGTTFTGELFF.

The chain's CDR3 is CATSVHHSGNNEQFF. DNA of the CDR3: TGTGCCACCAGTGTCCACCATAGCGGCAACAATGAGCAGTTCTTC. The chain joins TRBV24-1 to TRBJ2-1; a possible D gene is TRBD2 (6 bases). The CDR3 is 15 amino acids. Germline CDR1 is KGHDR and CDR2 is SFDVKD. V was pared by 5 bases and J by 5 bases, with 15 bases between.

The rearrangement links TRBV4-3 to TRBJ2-3, with TRBD2 as a possible D gene (6 bases). V was pared by 1 base and J by 2 bases, with 13 bases between. The germline V gene encodes CDR1 LGHNA and CDR2 YSLEER. This CDR3 contains 16 residues. As DNA, the CDR3 is TGCGCCAGCAGCCAAGCTCTTGCGGGGATCACAGATACGCAGTATTTT. Translating it yields CASSQALAGITDTQYF.

This clone was observed once. This chain joins TRBV10-2 and TRBJ1-1; D not certain. V lost 5 bases and J lost 0, with 7 bases in between. The CDR3 has 13 residues. CDR1 and CDR2 (germline): WSHSY, SAAADI. The CDR3 DNA is TGCGCCAGCAGTACAGTGGTGAACACTGAAGCTTTCTTT. Amino acids: CASSTVVNTEAFF.

The rearrangement uses TRBV15 and TRBJ1-1; D is undetermined. Germline loops: CDR1 LNHNV, CDR2 YYDKDF (reference sequence). The CDR3 is 14 amino acids. Trimming removed 1 base at V and 0 bases at J, with 6 bases between. The CDR3 protein is CATSRGGVNTEAFF. The CDR3 DNA follows: TGTGCCACCAGCAGAGGCGGTGTGAACACTGAAGCTTTCTTT. The full variable domain, completed using reference TRBV15 and TRBJ1-1, is DAMVIQNPRYQVTQFGKPVTLSCSQTLNHNVMYWYQQKSSQAPKLLFHYYDKDFNNEADTPDNFQSRRPNTSFCFLDIRSPGLGDTAMYLCATSRGGVNTEAFFGQGTRLTVV.

The rearrangement links TRBV5-4 to TRBJ1-2; 8 nucleotides align to TRBD1. The CDR3 covers 13 residues. Per germline, CDR1 SGHNT and CDR2 YYREEE (reference sequence). Trimming took 3 bases from V and 4 from J; bases not matched to a gene: 2. For the CDR3, the DNA is TGTGCCAGCAGCTACAGGGGGTCCTATGGCTACACCTTC. This codes for CASSYRGSYGYTF.

The genes are TRBV5-4 and TRBJ2-5; the D gene is possibly TRBD2 (6 bases). The CDR3 length is 14 residues. V dropped 0 bases and J dropped 9 bases, with 15 bases sitting between them. Germline CDR1 reads SGHNT; CDR2 reads YYREEE (reference sequence). CDR3 in DNA: TGTGCCAGCAGCTTGGCCGGGGACCCGGGGGCCCAGTACTTC. Its translation: CASSLAGDPGAQYF.

V usage is TRBV7-9 and J usage is TRBJ2-1; 7 nucleotides line up with TRBD2. This CDR3 has 12 residues. CDR1 and CDR2 (germline): SEHNR, FQNEAQ (reference sequence). CDR3 sequence: CARQAGVDEQFF. The CDR3 coding sequence is TGTGCACGCCAGGCGGGAGTCGATGAGCAGTTCTTC.

The rearrangement links TRBV18 to TRBJ1-1; 11 nucleotides align to TRBD1. The germline V gene has CDR1 KGHSH and CDR2 LQKENI. V was clipped by 6 bases and J by 5 bases; unmatched bases: 11. The CDR3 has 16 amino acids. CDR3 nucleotides: TGTGCCAGCTCGAGGACAGGGGGCAGGGGATCGACTGAAGCTTTCTTT. This gives the protein CASSRTGGRGSTEAFF.

The gene calls are TRBV12-5 and TRBJ1-1; 10 bases match TRBD1. CDR1 is LGHNT, CDR2 FRNRAP, per germline. This CDR3 spans 15 amino acids. Written as DNA, the CDR3 is TGTGCATCTCAAGGGGACAGGGGAGGGGTGGCTGAAGCTTTCTTT. Translating it yields CASQGDRGGVAEAFF.

This clone was observed once. V is TRBV7-2 and J is TRBJ2-3, with 9 bases identical to TRBD1. Germline CDR1 is SGHTA and CDR2 is FQGNSA. CDR3 length: 15 amino acids. Trimming removed 4 bases from V and 11 bases from J; junction bases left unmatched: 13. CDR3 bases: TGTGCCAGCAGCTCGGGACAGGGAAGCTTTCTGAGGCAGTATTTT. The encoded protein is CASSSGQGSFLRQYF.

The chain has TRBV28 and TRBJ2-3, with 9 bases matching TRBD2. The CDR3 consists of 13 residues. Unmatched junction bases numbered 5, after V lost 6 bases and J lost 7 bases. Germline V gives CDR1 MDHEN, CDR2 SYDVKM. The CDR3 DNA sequence: TGTGCCAGCAGCCGCGGGGGGGCGAATACGCAGTATTTT. This encodes CASSRGGANTQYF.

This clone was picked up one time. Other DNA variants within this sample encode the same CDR3. The chain is built from TRBV5-1 and TRBJ1-3; D remains ambiguous. The V end was cut by 0 bases, the J end by 0 bases, with 4 bases between. This CDR3 is built from 14 residues. Germline V CDR1 and CDR2: SGHRS, YFSETQ. CDR3 coding DNA: TGCGCCAGCAGCTTGGGCAGCTCTGGAAACACCATATATTTT. This encodes CASSLGSSGNTIYF.

V gene TRBV6-5 combines with J gene TRBJ2-2; TRBD2 aligns across 8 bases. Germline V gene lookup returns CDR1 MNHEY and CDR2 SVGAGI. V was pared by 10 bases and J by 2 bases, with 9 bases of the junction left unmatched. The CDR3 extends over 15 amino acids. CDR3 DNA sequence: TGTGCCACCAGGACTAGCCTGTTCAACACCGGGGAGCTGTTTTTT. Amino acids: CATRTSLFNTGELFF.

This chain connects TRBV4-1 to TRBJ2-3; 13 bases align to TRBD2. Germline V gives CDR1 MGHRA, CDR2 YSYEKL. The CDR3 totals 17 residues. The V gene end was trimmed by 4 bases and the J gene end by 6 bases; junction bases not matched to a gene: 10. CDR3 nucleotides: TGCGCCAGCAGCCGGGGACTAGCGGGAAAGGGGGTGGATACGCAGTATTTT. Protein sequence: CASSRGLAGKGVDTQYF.